Listed below are T cell receptor beta chains from one sample, sequenced in a study of cytomegalovirus exposure and HLA in healthy donors. Only in-frame clones appear in the TCRdb table, and some are missing; sequencing was by immunoSEQ multiplex PCR. The sample holds around 230,000 clones, around 76% seen once. Sequencing used PBMCs. The receptors were gathered from a man in his forties in good health and CMV-seropositive. Both conserved end residues are part of each CDR3. The D gene is left open where the match is weak. Some rows have no size entry. The others give once, few or many, or a class for an expanded clone.

j_call v_call d_call clone_size cdr3_nt cdr3_aa
TRBJ2-7 TRBV13 TRBD1 NA TGTGCCAGCAGCTTAGGCCGGACAGGGGGCTCCTACGAGCAGTACTTC CASSLGRTGGSYEQYF
TRBJ2-7 TRBV10-1 NA NA TGCGCCAGCAGTCCGGACAGCTCCTACGAGCAGTACTTC CASSPDSSYEQYF
TRBJ1-2 TRBV11-2 NA NA TGTGCCAGCAGCTCGGGACAATACCCCATAAACTATGGCTACACCTTC CASSSGQYPINYGYTF
TRBJ2-1 TRBV5-1 TRBD2 NA TGCGCCAGCAGCTTGGGGGCGGGAGTTTGGAATGAGCAGTTCTTC CASSLGAGVWNEQFF
TRBJ1-2 TRBV6-5 TRBD1 NA TGTGCCAGCAGTTTTCAGGGGGCGCTGGGCTACACCTTC CASSFQGALGYTF
TRBJ1-1 TRBV19 NA NA TGTGCCAGTAGTATCGGCACTGAAGCTTTCTTT CASSIGTEAFF
TRBJ1-2 TRBV9 TRBD1 NA TGTGCCAGCAGCCTGGACAGGGCTCAAGCTAACTATGGCTACACCTTC CASSLDRAQANYGYTF
TRBJ1-5 TRBV30 NA NA TGTGCCTGGAGTGGACACCTCGATCAGCCCCAGCATTTT CAWSGHLDQPQHF
TRBJ2-7 TRBV10-1 NA NA TGCGCCAGCAGTCAGGGAGGCTACGAGCAGTACTTC CASSQGGYEQYF
TRBJ2-1 TRBV5-6 TRBD2 few TGTGCCAGCAGCTTTGGCGGGGGCTACAATGAGCAGTTCTTC CASSFGGGYNEQFF
TRBJ1-1 TRBV9 NA NA TGTGCCAGCAGCTTCACAGGTCCCACTGAAGCTTTCTTT CASSFTGPTEAFF
TRBJ1-5 TRBV19 TRBD1 few TGTGCCAGTAGTATTTGGACAGGCGATCAGCCCCAGCATTTT CASSIWTGDQPQHF
TRBJ1-1 TRBV2 NA NA TGTGCCAGCAGTAAGGCGGGGCGGTCCAACACTGAAGCTTTCTTT CASSKAGRSNTEAFF
TRBJ2-1 TRBV30 NA NA TGTGCCTGGAGTTCTGAGAATGAGCAGTTCTTC CAWSSENEQFF
TRBJ2-1 TRBV5-4 NA NA TGTGCCAGCAGAGACGACCCACGGGGTGAGCAGTTCTTC CASRDDPRGEQFF